This T cell receptor (beta chain) was recorded in a study of shared clonotypes between healthy human individuals. Using immunoSEQ multiplex PCR, the repertoire was profiled, and TCRdb retains in-frame clones only, with some absent. The sample lists some 2,500,000 clones, approximately 93% occurring once. Splitting the CD4+ cells yielded a CD45RA+ naive subset and a CD45RA-negative memory subset. The TCR was taken from a man between 18 and 29 years old in good health. Some clones in this sample may be carry-over from other donors' samples. Sequencing used naive CD4+ T cells from PBMCs. Subset meaning: CD45RA+ positively selected.

This chain's CDR3 is CASSRTSGSTYNEQFF. The CDR3 DNA follows: TGCGCCAGCAGCCGTACTAGCGGGAGCACCTACAATGAGCAGTTCTTC. V usage is TRBV5-1 and J usage is TRBJ2-1; 11 bases line up with TRBD2. Per the germline V gene, CDR1 is SGHRS and CDR2 is YFSETQ. J was trimmed by 2 bases and V by 4 bases; bases with no gene match: 5. CDR3 length: 16 amino acids.